The sequence of this T cell receptor (beta chain) was determined in a study of T cell responses to AZD1222 COVID-19 vaccine. Some clones are missing from TCRdb's copy, which holds only in-frame ones; the method was immunoSEQ multiplex PCR. The data show about 150,000 clones, approximately 90% seen once. Germline loops: CDR1 SGHVS, CDR2 FQNEAQ. With 4 bases removed from V and 6 bases from J, the gap between germline ends came to 19 bases. This CDR3 spans 16 amino acids. This chain joins TRBV7-8 and TRBJ1-3; TRBD1 might be the D (5 bases). The input for sequencing was peripheral blood, taken 28 days after the second AZD1222 dose. The origin of this receptor is an adult who received the AZD1222 COVID-19 vaccine. CDR3 loop: CASSSYPGTAENTIYF. The DNA for the CDR3 is TGTGCCAGCAGCTCCTACCCGGGGACGGCTGAAAACACCATATATTTT.